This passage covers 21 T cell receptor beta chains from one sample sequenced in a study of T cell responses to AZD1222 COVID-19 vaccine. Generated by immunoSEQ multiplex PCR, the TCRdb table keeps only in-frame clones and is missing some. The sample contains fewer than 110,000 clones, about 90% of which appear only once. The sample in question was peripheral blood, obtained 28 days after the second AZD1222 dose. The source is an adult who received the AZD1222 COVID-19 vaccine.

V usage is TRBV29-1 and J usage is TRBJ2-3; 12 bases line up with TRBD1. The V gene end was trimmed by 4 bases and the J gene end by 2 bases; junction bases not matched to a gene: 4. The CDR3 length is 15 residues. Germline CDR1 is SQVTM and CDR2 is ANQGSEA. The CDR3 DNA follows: TGCAGCGTTGGTAAGGGACAGGGGGCCACAGATACGCAGTATTTT. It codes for CSVGKGQGATDTQYF.

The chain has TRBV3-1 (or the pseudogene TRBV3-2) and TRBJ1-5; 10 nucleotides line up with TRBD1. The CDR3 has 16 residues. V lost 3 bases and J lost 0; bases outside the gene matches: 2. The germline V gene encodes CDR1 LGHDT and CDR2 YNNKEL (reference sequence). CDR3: CASSQGTGDSNQPQHF. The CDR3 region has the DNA TGTGCCAGCAGCCAGGGGACAGGGGATAGCAATCAGCCCCAGCATTTT.

The CDR3 loop is CASSQGTGGTGELFF. CDR3 sequence (DNA): TGTGCCAGCAGCCAAGGGACAGGCGGTACCGGGGAGCTGTTTTTT. The chain uses TRBV3-1 (or the pseudogene TRBV3-2) and TRBJ2-2; 7 bases fit TRBD1. The CDR3 has 15 residues. Germline V gives CDR1 LGHDT, CDR2 YNNKEL (reference sequence). V gave up 1 base and J gave up 5 bases; unmatched junction bases: 4.

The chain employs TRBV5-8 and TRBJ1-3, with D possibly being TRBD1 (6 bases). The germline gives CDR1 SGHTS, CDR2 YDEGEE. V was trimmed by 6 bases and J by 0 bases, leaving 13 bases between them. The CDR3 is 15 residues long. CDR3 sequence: CASTQQGYSGNTIYF. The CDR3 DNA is TGTGCCAGCACACAGCAGGGGTACTCTGGAAACACCATATATTTT.

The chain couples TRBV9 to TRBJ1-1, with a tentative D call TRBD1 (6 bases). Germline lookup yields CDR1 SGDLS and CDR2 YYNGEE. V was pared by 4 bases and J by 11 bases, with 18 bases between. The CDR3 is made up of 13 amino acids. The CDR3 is CASSPGQPVPAFF. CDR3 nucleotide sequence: TGTGCCAGCAGCCCCGGACAGCCGGTGCCCGCTTTCTTT.

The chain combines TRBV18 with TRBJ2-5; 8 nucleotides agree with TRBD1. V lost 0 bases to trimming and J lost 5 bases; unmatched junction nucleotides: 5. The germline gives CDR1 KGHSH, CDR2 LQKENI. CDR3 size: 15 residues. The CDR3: CASSPPQGARETQYF. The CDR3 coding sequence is TGTGCCAGCTCACCACCTCAGGGGGCCCGGGAGACCCAGTACTTC.

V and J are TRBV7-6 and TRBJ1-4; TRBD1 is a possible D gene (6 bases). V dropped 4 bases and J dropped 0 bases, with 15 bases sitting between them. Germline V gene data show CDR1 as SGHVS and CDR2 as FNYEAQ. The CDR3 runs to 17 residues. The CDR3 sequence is CASSSAQGLATNEKLFF. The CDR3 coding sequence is TGTGCCAGCAGCTCCGCACAGGGACTTGCAACTAATGAAAAACTGTTTTTT.

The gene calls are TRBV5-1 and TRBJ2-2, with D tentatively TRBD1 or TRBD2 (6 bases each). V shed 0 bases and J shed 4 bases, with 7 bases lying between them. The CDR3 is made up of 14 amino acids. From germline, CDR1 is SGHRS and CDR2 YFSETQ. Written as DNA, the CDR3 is TGCGCCAGCAGCTTGGAGGGGGGCACCGGGGAGCTGTTTTTT. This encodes CASSLEGGTGELFF. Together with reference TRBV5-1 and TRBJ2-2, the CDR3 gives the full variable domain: KAGVTQTPRYLIKTRGQQVTLSCSPISGHRSVSWYQQTPGQGLQFLFEYFSETQRNKGNFPGRFSGRQFSNSRSEMNVSTLELGDSALYLCASSLEGGTGELFFGEGSRLTVL.

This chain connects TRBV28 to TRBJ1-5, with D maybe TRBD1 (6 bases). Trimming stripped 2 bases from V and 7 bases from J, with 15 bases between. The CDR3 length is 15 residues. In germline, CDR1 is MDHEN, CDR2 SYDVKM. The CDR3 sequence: CASSLAGASGQPQHF. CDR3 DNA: TGTGCCAGCAGTTTAGCGGGGGCCTCCGGACAGCCCCAGCATTTT.

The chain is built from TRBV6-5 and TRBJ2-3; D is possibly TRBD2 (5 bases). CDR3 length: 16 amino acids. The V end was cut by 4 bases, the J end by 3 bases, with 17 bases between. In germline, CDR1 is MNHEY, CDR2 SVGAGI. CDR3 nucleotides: TGTGCCAGCAGTTCCCTAGCCAACCGGGCAACAGATACGCAGTATTTT. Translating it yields CASSSLANRATDTQYF.

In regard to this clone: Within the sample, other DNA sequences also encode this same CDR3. Written as DNA, the CDR3 is TGTGCCAGCAGTTTAGGACAGAACTATGGCTACACCTTC. Translated, it gives CASSLGQNYGYTF. The chain is built from TRBV28 and TRBJ1-2; D might be TRBD1 (6 bases). The CDR3 totals 13 residues. In germline, CDR1 is MDHEN, CDR2 SYDVKM. Trimming left V 2 bases short and J 2 bases short, with 6 bases between.

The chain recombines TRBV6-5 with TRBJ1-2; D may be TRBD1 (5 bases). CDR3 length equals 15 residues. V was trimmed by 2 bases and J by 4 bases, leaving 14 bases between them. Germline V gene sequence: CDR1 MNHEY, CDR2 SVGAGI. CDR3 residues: CASSYTQQASYGYTF. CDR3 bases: TGTGCCAGCAGTTACACACAACAGGCCTCCTATGGCTACACCTTC.

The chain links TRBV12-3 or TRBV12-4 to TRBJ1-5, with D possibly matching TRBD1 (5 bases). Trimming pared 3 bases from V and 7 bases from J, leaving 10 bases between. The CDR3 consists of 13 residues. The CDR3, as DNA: TGTGCCAGCAGTTTCGGGGGACCCCAGCCCCAGCATTTT. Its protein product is CASSFGGPQPQHF.

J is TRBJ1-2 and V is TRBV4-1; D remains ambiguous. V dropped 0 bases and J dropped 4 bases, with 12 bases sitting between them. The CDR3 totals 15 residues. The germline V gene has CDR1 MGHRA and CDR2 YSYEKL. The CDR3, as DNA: TGCGCCAGCAGCCAAGATCGGGGAATCGGCTATGGCTACACCTTC. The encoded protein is CASSQDRGIGYGYTF.

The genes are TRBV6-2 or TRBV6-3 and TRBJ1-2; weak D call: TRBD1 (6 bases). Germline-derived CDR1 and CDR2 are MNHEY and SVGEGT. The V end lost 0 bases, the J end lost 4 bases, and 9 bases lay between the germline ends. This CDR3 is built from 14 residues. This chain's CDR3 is CASSYSGGPYGYTF. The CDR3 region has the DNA TGTGCCAGCAGTTACTCGGGGGGGCCCTATGGCTACACCTTC.

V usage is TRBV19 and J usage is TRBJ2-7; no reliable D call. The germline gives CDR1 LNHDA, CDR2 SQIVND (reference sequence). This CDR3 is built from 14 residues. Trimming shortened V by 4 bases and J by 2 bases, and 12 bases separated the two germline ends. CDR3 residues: CASSSYGSPYEQYF. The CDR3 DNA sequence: TGTGCCAGTAGTAGTTACGGTTCCCCCTACGAGCAGTACTTC. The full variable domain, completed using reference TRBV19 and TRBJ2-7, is DGGITQSPKYLFRKEGQNVTLSCEQNLNHDAMYWYRQDPGQGLRLIYYSQIVNDFQKGDIAEGYSVSREKKESFPLTVTSAQKNPTAFYLCASSSYGSPYEQYFGPGTRLTVT.

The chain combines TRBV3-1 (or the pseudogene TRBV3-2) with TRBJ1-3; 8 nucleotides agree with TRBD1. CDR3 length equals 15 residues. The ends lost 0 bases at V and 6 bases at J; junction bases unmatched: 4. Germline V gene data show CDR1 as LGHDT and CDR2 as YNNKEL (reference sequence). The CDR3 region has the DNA TGTGCCAGCAGCCAAGATGGGACAGGAGTAAACACCATATATTTT. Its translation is CASSQDGTGVNTIYF.

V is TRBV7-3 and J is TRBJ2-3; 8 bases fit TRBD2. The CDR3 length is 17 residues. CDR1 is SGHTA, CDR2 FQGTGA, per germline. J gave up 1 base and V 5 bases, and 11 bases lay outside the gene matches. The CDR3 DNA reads TGTGCCAGCAGCCTCAACCCGGGACTAGTCGGCACAGATACGCAGTATTTT. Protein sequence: CASSLNPGLVGTDTQYF.

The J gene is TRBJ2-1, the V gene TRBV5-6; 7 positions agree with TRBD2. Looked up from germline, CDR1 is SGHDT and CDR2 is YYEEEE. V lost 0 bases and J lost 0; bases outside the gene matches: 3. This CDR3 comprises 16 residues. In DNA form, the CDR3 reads TGTGCCAGCAGCTTGGAGGGGAGGGCCTCCTACAATGAGCAGTTCTTC. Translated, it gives CASSLEGRASYNEQFF.

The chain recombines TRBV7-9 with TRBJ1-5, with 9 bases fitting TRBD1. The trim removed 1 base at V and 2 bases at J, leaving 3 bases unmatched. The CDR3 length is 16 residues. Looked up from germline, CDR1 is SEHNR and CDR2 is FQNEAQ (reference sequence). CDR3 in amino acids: CASSLGGTGRNQPQHF. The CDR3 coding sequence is TGTGCCAGCAGCTTAGGCGGGACAGGGCGCAATCAGCCCCAGCATTTT.

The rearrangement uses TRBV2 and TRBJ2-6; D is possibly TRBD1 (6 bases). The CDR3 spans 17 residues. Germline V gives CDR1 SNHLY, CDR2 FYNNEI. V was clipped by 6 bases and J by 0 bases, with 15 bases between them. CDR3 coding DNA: TGTGCCAGCAGGGGGGCCAGCCTCAGCTCTGGGGCCAACGTCCTGACTTTC. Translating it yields CASRGASLSSGANVLTF. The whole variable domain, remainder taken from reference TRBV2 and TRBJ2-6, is EPEVTQTPSHQVTQMGQEVILRCVPISNHLYFYWYRQILGQKVEFLVSFYNNEISEKSEIFDDQFSVERPDGSNFTLKIRSTKLEDSAMYFCASRGASLSSGANVLTFGAGSRLTVL.